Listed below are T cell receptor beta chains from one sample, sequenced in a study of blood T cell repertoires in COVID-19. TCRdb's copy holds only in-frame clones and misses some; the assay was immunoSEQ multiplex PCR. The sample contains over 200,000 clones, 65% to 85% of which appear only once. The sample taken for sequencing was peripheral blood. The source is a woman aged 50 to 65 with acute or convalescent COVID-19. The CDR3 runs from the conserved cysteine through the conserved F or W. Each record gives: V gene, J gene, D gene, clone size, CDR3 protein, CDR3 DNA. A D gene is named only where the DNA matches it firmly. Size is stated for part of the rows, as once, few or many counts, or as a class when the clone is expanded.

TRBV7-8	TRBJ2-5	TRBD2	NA	CASSPRTSGSGETQYF	TGTGCCAGCAGCCCCAGGACTAGCGGGAGCGGGGAGACCCAGTACTTC
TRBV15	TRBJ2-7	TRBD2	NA	CATSRVLAGGRNEQYF	TGTGCCACCAGCAGAGTACTAGCGGGAGGACGGAACGAGCAGTACTTC
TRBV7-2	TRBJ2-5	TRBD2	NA	CASSLEGGRREETQYF	TGTGCCAGCAGCTTAGAGGGCGGGAGGAGGGAAGAGACCCAGTACTTC
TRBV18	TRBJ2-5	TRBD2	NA	CASSPGLAEGETQYF	TGTGCCAGCTCACCAGGACTAGCGGAGGGAGAGACCCAGTACTTC
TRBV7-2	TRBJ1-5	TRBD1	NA	CASSPDRDGNQPQHF	TGTGCCAGCAGCCCCGACAGGGATGGCAATCAGCCCCAGCATTTT
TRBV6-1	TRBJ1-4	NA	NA	CASSAAQGGMSEKLFF	TGTGCCAGCAGTGCGGCCCAGGGTGGGATGAGTGAAAAACTGTTTTTT
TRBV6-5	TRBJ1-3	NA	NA	CASSYSRVPGNTIYF	TGTGCCAGCAGTTACTCGAGAGTTCCGGGAAACACCATATATTTT
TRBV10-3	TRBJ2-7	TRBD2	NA	CAISDSGGSHEQYF	TGTGCCATCAGTGACTCGGGCGGGAGCCACGAGCAGTACTTC
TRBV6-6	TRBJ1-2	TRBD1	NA	CASSHGGQGGGGYTF	TGTGCCAGCAGTCACGGAGGACAGGGAGGCGGTGGCTACACCTTC
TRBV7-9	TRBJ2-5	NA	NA	CASSLGRKVGETQYF	TGTGCCAGCAGCTTGGGGCGCAAGGTGGGGGAGACCCAGTACTTC
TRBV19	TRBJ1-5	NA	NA	CASSQTGDSNQPQHF	TGTGCCAGTAGTCAGACGGGAGATAGCAATCAGCCCCAGCATTTT
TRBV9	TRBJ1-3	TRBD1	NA	CASSVGGQGSTSGNTIYF	TGTGCCAGCAGCGTAGGGGGACAGGGGAGCACCTCTGGAAACACCATATATTTT
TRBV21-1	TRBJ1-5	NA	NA	CASSDRVEANQPQHF	TGTGCCAGCAGCGACCGGGTCGAAGCAAATCAGCCCCAGCATTTT
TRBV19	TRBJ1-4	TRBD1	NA	CASSPQGAGEKLFF	TGTGCCAGTAGTCCACAGGGGGCAGGAGAAAAACTGTTTTTT
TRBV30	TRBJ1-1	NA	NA	CALKDRRGMNTEAFF	TGTGCCCTGAAGGACCGCAGGGGAATGAACACTGAAGCTTTCTTT
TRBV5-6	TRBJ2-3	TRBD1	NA	CASSKLTGQGTDTQYF	TGTGCCAGCAGCAAATTAACGGGACAGGGCACAGATACGCAGTATTTT
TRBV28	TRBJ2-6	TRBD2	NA	CASSLRAGRAGANVLTF	TGTGCCAGCAGTTTACGGGCAGGGAGGGCTGGGGCCAACGTCCTGACTTTC
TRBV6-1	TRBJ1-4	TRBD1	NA	CASSDRGREKLFF	TGTGCCAGCAGTGACAGGGGGAGAGAAAAACTGTTTTTT
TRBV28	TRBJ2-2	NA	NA	CASSSYLAAYNTGELFF	TGTGCCAGCAGTTCCTACTTAGCGGCCTACAACACCGGGGAGCTGTTTTTT
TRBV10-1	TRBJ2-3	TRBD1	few	CASSDTGGLTDTQYF	TGCGCCAGCAGTGACACAGGGGGCCTTACAGATACGCAGTATTTT
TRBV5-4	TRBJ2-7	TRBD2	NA	CAVRPASGAYEQYF	TGTGCCGTAAGGCCAGCTAGCGGTGCCTACGAGCAGTACTTC
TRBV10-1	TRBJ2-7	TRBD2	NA	CASSEYGGRAREQYF	TGCGCCAGCAGTGAGTACGGCGGGAGGGCCAGGGAGCAGTACTTC
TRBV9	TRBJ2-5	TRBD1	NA	CASSATGGQETQYF	TGTGCCAGCAGCGCCACAGGGGGCCAGGAGACCCAGTACTTC
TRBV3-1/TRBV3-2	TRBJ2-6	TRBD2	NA	CASKRGSPLSGANVLTF	TGTGCCAGCAAGCGGGGAAGCCCCCTCTCTGGGGCCAACGTCCTGACTTTC
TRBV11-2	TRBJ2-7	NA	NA	CASSRGLLADYEQYF	TGTGCCAGCAGCCGGGGACTTTTGGCCGACTACGAGCAGTACTTC
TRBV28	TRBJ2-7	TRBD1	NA	CASGDRMSDEQYF	TGTGCCAGCGGGGACAGGATGTCTGACGAGCAGTACTTC
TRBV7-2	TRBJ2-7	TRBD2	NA	CASSRPGLVPYEQYF	TGTGCCAGCAGCCGCCCGGGACTAGTGCCCTACGAGCAGTACTTC
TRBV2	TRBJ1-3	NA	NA	CASSAQQLSGNTIYF	TGTGCCAGCAGTGCCCAACAGCTCTCTGGAAACACCATATATTTT
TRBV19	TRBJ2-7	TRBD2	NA	CASSIAGLAGVQYF	TGTGCCAGTAGTATTGCGGGACTAGCGGGAGTTCAGTACTTC
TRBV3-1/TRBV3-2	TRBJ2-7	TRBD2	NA	CASSQDVGGFYEQYF	TGTGCCAGCAGCCAAGATGTGGGAGGGTTCTACGAGCAGTACTTC
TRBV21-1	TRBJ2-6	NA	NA	CASTFRAVQFPSGANVLTF	TGTGCCAGCACCTTCAGGGCCGTCCAGTTTCCCTCTGGGGCCAACGTCCTGACTTTC
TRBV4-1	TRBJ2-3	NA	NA	CASSQDLTTASTDTQYF	TGCGCCAGCAGCCAAGATCTAACGACAGCAAGCACAGATACGCAGTATTTT
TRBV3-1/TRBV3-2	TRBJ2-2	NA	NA	CASSQVWDNANTGELFF	TGTGCCAGCAGCCAAGTGTGGGACAACGCGAACACCGGGGAGCTGTTTTTT
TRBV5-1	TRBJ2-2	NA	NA	CASDPGETGELFF	TGCGCCAGCGATCCCGGTGAAACCGGGGAGCTGTTTTTT
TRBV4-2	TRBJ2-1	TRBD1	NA	CASSQDLDRGSYNEQFF	TGTGCCAGCAGCCAAGATCTAGACAGGGGCTCCTACAATGAGCAGTTCTTC
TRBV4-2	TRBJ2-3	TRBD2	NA	CASSKKSTQRDTDTQYF	TGTGCCAGCAGCAAGAAGAGCACCCAGCGGGATACAGATACGCAGTATTTT
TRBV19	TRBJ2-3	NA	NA	CASSPLRGSTDTQYF	TGTGCCAGTAGTCCACTCCGGGGGAGCACAGATACGCAGTATTTT